The 23 T cell receptor beta chains in this list originate from one sample, sequenced in a study of blood T cell repertoires in COVID-19. Only in-frame clones appear in the TCRdb table, and some are missing; sequencing was by immunoSEQ multiplex PCR. This sample yields 200,000 to 250,000 clones, of which 81% are seen a single time; around 9.2% belongs to the top ten. The sample was PBMCs or T cells enriched from blood (not recorded which). The receptors come from a man aged 35 to 55 who had recovered from COVID-19.

This clone showed up just once. The chain links TRBV16 to TRBJ1-1; the D is unclear. Germline CDR1 KGHSY, CDR2 FQNENV. V shed 4 bases and J shed 6 bases, with 12 bases lying between them. CDR3 size: 13 residues. This CDR3 is CASSPLGGSEAFF. The CDR3 DNA follows: TGTGCCAGCAGCCCCCTGGGAGGATCTGAAGCTTTCTTT.

The gene calls are TRBV3-1 (or the pseudogene TRBV3-2) and TRBJ2-3, with 7 bases fitting TRBD1. Germline V gives CDR1 LGHDT, CDR2 YNNKEL (reference sequence). The trim removed 6 bases at V and 6 bases at J, leaving 9 bases unmatched. This CDR3 has 14 amino acids. DNA of the CDR3: TGTGCCAGCAGATCTAGACAGGGTGTCGATACGCAGTATTTT. Its translation is CASRSRQGVDTQYF.

The V call is TRBV2, the J call TRBJ2-1, with TRBD2 identical over 14 bases. J lost 6 bases, V lost 4 bases, and 5 bases had no gene match. Germline CDR1 SNHLY, CDR2 FYNNEI. This CDR3 is built from 16 residues. This CDR3 reads CASSVGLAGERNEQFF. The DNA for the CDR3 is TGTGCCAGCAGTGTGGGACTAGCGGGAGAGCGCAATGAGCAGTTCTTC.

The V and J genes are TRBV24-1 and TRBJ2-7; maybe TRBD1 (6 bases). This CDR3 has 15 residues. Deletions cut 3 bases from V and 4 bases from J, with 15 bases between. CDR1 KGHDR and CDR2 SFDVKD come from the germline V gene. CDR3 bases: TGTGCCACCAGTGATCATACCAGGGGATGTTACGAGCAGTACTTC. This translates into CATSDHTRGCYEQYF.

The chain recombines TRBV5-1 with TRBJ2-7; D may be TRBD1 (5 bases). The CDR3 is 13 residues long. V was pared by 9 bases and J by 5 bases, with 18 bases between. In germline, CDR1 is SGHRS, CDR2 YFSETQ. CDR3 region: CAILPVGAHEQYF. CDR3 in DNA: TGCGCCATCCTCCCCGTAGGGGCCCACGAGCAGTACTTC.

The V call is TRBV18, the J call TRBJ2-5; D perhaps matches TRBD2 (5 bases). Germline loops: CDR1 KGHSH, CDR2 LQKENI. Trimming took 6 bases from V and 5 from J, leaving 10 bases between them. The CDR3 consists of 12 residues. CDR3 DNA sequence: TGTGCCAGCTCTGGTTCGGGGGAGACCCAGTACTTC. Residues: CASSGSGETQYF.

Only a few counts were recorded for this clone. The chain uses TRBV19 and TRBJ1-2, with TRBD1 matching over 10 bases. V gave up 8 bases and J gave up 8 bases; unmatched junction bases: 5. Germline-derived CDR1 and CDR2 are LNHDA and SQIVND (reference sequence). This CDR3 is built from 12 residues. CDR3 loop: CASRWTGGGYTF. The DNA of the CDR3 is TGTGCCAGTCGGTGGACAGGGGGAGGCTACACCTTC.

This chain connects TRBV7-9 to TRBJ1-1, with D uncertain. The length of the CDR3 is 12 residues. Deletions cut 4 bases from V and 4 bases from J, with 7 bases between. Germline values: CDR1 SEHNR, CDR2 FQNEAQ (reference sequence). The CDR3 DNA reads TGTGCCAGCAGCTCCCGGGGCACTGAAGCTTTCTTT. Protein: CASSSRGTEAFF.

The chain joins TRBV5-8 to TRBJ1-3; D gene unclear. V lost 2 bases to trimming and J lost 7 bases, with 13 bases between them. The CDR3 totals 14 residues. CDR1 and CDR2 from the germline V gene are SGHTS and YDEGEE. The CDR3 coding sequence is TGTGCCAGCAGCTTCGGTGAGGCGGGGAACACCATATATTTT. This sequence encodes CASSFGEAGNTIYF.

The chain uses TRBV6-5 and TRBJ2-7, with TRBD1 identical over 7 bases. The J segment lost 2 bases and the V segment lost 2 bases, leaving 6 bases of the junction unmatched. The CDR3 contains 15 residues. Germline CDR1 MNHEY, CDR2 SVGAGI. The CDR3 spells CASSYGAGGTYEQYF. The CDR3 DNA reads as TGTGCCAGCAGTTACGGGGCAGGGGGAACCTACGAGCAGTACTTC.

The rearrangement uses TRBV12-3 or TRBV12-4 and TRBJ1-1, with D possibly matching TRBD1 (6 bases). Trimming cost V 5 bases and J 11 bases, with 15 bases left between them. This CDR3 comprises 12 residues. The CDR3 region has the DNA TGTGCCAGCAGTACCCGGGAAGGGGGTGCTTTCTTT. Its protein is CASSTREGGAFF.

This clone has just a few counts. The rearrangement joins TRBV7-3 to TRBJ1-2, with 7 nucleotides matching TRBD1. J was trimmed by 6 bases and V by 6 bases; bases with no gene match: 7. This CDR3 region has 13 residues. Germline CDR1 and CDR2: SGHTA and FQGTGA. The DNA of the CDR3 is TGTGCCAGCAGTCCTACAGGGGTCGATGGCTACACCTTC. Protein sequence: CASSPTGVDGYTF.

To note about this clone: Other DNA variants within this sample encode the same CDR3. This chain joins TRBV30 and TRBJ1-5; a weak D match, TRBD1 (5 bases). Trimming shortened V by 3 bases and J by 4 bases, and 10 bases separated the two germline ends. The CDR3 is 13 amino acids. The V gene's germline CDR1 is GTSNPN and CDR2 SVGIG (reference sequence). Written as DNA, the CDR3 is TGTGCCTGGAGCCTCCAGGGAAATCAGCCCCAGCATTTT. This translates into CAWSLQGNQPQHF. Supplemented by reference TRBV30 and TRBJ1-5, the full variable domain reads SQTIHQWPATLVQPVGSPLSLECTVEGTSNPNLYWYRQAAGRGLQLLFYSVGIGQISSEVPQNLSASRPQDRQFILSSKKLLLSDSGFYLCAWSLQGNQPQHFGDGTRLSIL.

This chain joins TRBV5-1 and TRBJ2-2, with 13 bases fitting TRBD2. Germline values: CDR1 SGHRS, CDR2 YFSETQ. This CDR3 contains 17 residues. V lost 2 bases and J lost 6; bases outside the gene matches: 7. The CDR3 loop reads CASSFRLAGGQAGELFF. In DNA form, the CDR3 reads TGCGCCAGCAGCTTTCGACTAGCGGGAGGTCAGGCCGGGGAGCTGTTTTTT.

The chain carries TRBV6-5 and TRBJ1-2; no definite D call. Trimming shortened V by 2 bases and J by 8 bases, and 12 bases separated the two germline ends. CDR1 and CDR2 (germline): MNHEY, SVGAGI. The CDR3 consists of 13 residues. The CDR3 nucleotides read TGTGCCAGCAGTTACGACGGGGTTGGCGGCTACACCTTC. It is translated as CASSYDGVGGYTF.

With regard to this clone: The sample holds other DNA sequences that translate to the same CDR3. The chain combines TRBV19 with TRBJ1-3; 7 bases line up with TRBD1. There are 14 residues in the CDR3. V dropped 6 bases and J dropped 2; count of bases not matched to a gene: 4. Germline V gene data show CDR1 as LNHDA and CDR2 as SQIVND (reference sequence). CDR3 bases: TGTGCCAGTAGATCTCAGGGGGCTGGAAACACCATATATTTT. Translated: CASRSQGAGNTIYF.

The chain is built from TRBV2 and TRBJ1-6; D is perhaps TRBD1 (6 bases). The V end lost 7 bases, the J end lost 7 bases, and 14 bases lay between the germline ends. This CDR3 is 14 amino acids long. Germline V gives CDR1 SNHLY, CDR2 FYNNEI. CDR3 sequence: CASTGDSRNSPLHF. CDR3 coding DNA: TGTGCCAGCACAGGGGATTCTCGAAATTCACCCCTCCACTTT.

As to this clone: Other DNA sequences in this sample translate to the same CDR3. The rearrangement links TRBV5-4 to TRBJ2-7; the D gene is possibly TRBD2 (6 bases). Between the trimmed V and J ends, which lost 0 bases and 7 bases, there was a span of 11 bases. Germline-derived CDR1 and CDR2 are SGHNT and YYREEE (reference sequence). The CDR3 covers 13 residues. The CDR3 region is CASSLAGGREQYF. The CDR3 DNA follows: TGTGCCAGCAGCTTGGCCGGGGGAAGGGAGCAGTACTTC.

This clone was seen a few times. The V call is TRBV6-4, the J call TRBJ2-1, with 7 bases that match TRBD2. With V trimmed by 0 bases and J by 4 bases, 6 bases remained unmatched. There are 16 residues in the CDR3. Germline V lookup: CDR1 MRHNA, CDR2 SNTAGT. CDR3: CASSDSTAGDYNEQFF. CDR3 sequence (DNA): TGTGCCAGCAGTGACTCAACGGCGGGGGATTACAATGAGCAGTTCTTC.

V and J are TRBV24-1 and TRBJ1-2; TRBD1 agrees at 8 bases. Per germline, CDR1 KGHDR and CDR2 SFDVKD. The CDR3 runs to 16 residues. V lost 11 bases to trimming and J lost 2 bases; unmatched junction nucleotides: 15. Here the CDR3 reads CAIIALTGAMNYGYTF. The CDR3 bases are TGTGCCATCATAGCACTGACAGGGGCGATGAACTATGGCTACACCTTC.

CDR3 sequence: CASSPTGQGRYEQYF. The DNA of the CDR3 is TGCGCCAGCAGCCCTACGGGACAGGGTCGCTACGAGCAGTACTTC. This rearrangement joins TRBV4-1 to TRBJ2-7, with 9 bases aligning to TRBD1. The V gene end was trimmed by 4 bases and the J gene end by 3 bases; junction bases not matched to a gene: 7. This CDR3 is built from 15 residues. Germline-derived CDR1 and CDR2 are MGHRA and YSYEKL.

This chain uses TRBV19 with TRBJ1-2, with 10 nucleotides matching TRBD1. This CDR3 is 14 amino acids long. V was pared by 6 bases and J by 7 bases, with 8 bases of the junction left unmatched. Looked up from germline, CDR1 is LNHDA and CDR2 is SQIVND (reference sequence). CDR3 in amino acids: CASRPSGQGSGYTF. For the CDR3, the DNA is TGTGCCAGTAGACCTTCGGGACAGGGGTCTGGCTACACCTTC. The full variable domain, rest sourced from reference TRBV19 and TRBJ1-2, is DGGITQSPKYLFRKEGQNVTLSCEQNLNHDAMYWYRQDPGQGLRLIYYSQIVNDFQKGDIAEGYSVSREKKESFPLTVTSAQKNPTAFYLCASRPSGQGSGYTFGSGTRLTVV.

The chain couples TRBV5-6 to TRBJ1-1, with TRBD1 matching over 7 bases. Germline assignment: CDR1 SGHDT and CDR2 YYEEEE. The CDR3 is 18 amino acids. V shed 0 bases and J 2 bases; nucleotides not matched to a gene: 13. CDR3 DNA: TGTGCCAGCAGCTTGGCTCGGGGACAGCGGTCTACTAACACTGAAGCTTTCTTT. This sequence encodes CASSLARGQRSTNTEAFF.